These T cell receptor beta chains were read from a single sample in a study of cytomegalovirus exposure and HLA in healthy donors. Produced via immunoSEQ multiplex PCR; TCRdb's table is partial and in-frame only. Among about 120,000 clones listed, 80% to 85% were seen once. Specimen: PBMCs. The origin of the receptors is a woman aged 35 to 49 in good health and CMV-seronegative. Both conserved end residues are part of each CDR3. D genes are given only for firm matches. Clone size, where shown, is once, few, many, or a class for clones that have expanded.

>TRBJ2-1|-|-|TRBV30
CAWSYSTYNEQFF
TGTGCCTGGAGTTACAGTACCTACAATGAGCAGTTCTTC
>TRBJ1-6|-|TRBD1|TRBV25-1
CASSESGTGRINSPLHF
TGTGCCAGCAGTGAATCTGGGACAGGGAGAATTAATTCACCCCTCCACTTT
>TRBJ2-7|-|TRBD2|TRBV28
CASALPGTTAYEQYF
TGTGCCAGCGCACTACCCGGGACTACTGCCTACGAGCAGTACTTC
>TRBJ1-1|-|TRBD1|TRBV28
CASRPGTVNTEAFF
TGTGCCAGCCGTCCCGGGACAGTTAACACTGAAGCTTTCTTT
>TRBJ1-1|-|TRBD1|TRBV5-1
CASSLGRWTGDTEAFF
TGCGCCAGCAGCTTGGGCCGATGGACAGGGGACACTGAAGCTTTCTTT
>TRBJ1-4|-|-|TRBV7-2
CASSLRRTPTNEKLFF
TGTGCCAGCAGCTTAAGAAGGACACCAACTAATGAAAAACTGTTTTTT
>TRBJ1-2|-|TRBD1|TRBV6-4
CASSDSTGGGYTF
TGTGCCAGCAGTGACTCGACAGGGGGCGGCTACACCTTC
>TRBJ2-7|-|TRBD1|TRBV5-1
CASSRSGTGYDEQYF
TGCGCCAGCAGCCGCTCCGGGACAGGTTACGACGAGCAGTACTTC
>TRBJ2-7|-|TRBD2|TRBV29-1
CSVGTSGSSYEQYF
TGCAGCGTTGGGACTAGCGGGAGCTCCTACGAGCAGTACTTC
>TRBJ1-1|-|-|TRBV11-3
CASSFRGRDTEAFF
TGTGCCAGCAGCTTTAGGGGAAGAGACACTGAAGCTTTCTTT
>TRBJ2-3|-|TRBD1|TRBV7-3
CASSPTGDVGTQYF
TGTGCCAGCAGCCCGACAGGGGACGTTGGTACGCAGTATTTT
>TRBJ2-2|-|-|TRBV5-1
CASSLEQGRAGELFF
TGCGCCAGCAGCTTGGAGCAGGGGCGTGCCGGGGAGCTGTTTTTT
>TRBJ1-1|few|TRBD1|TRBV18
CASSPLGTGETEAFF
TGTGCCAGCTCACCCCTCGGGACAGGGGAAACTGAAGCTTTCTTT
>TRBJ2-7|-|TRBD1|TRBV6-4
CASGKRDRERGEQYF
TGTGCCAGCGGGAAACGGGACAGGGAAAGGGGCGAGCAGTACTTC
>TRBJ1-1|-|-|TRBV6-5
CASSPGDEAFF
TGTGCCAGCAGCCCCGGAGACGAAGCTTTCTTT
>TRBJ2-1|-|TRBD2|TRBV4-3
CASSRGGGSGNEQFF
TGCGCCAGCAGCCGCGGAGGCGGGAGTGGCAATGAGCAGTTCTTC
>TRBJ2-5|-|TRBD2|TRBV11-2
CASSARLAEGGWKETQYF
TGTGCCAGCAGCGCAAGACTAGCGGAGGGGGGGTGGAAAGAGACCCAGTACTTC
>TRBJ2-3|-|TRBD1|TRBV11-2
CASSPPPTTGPSTDTQYF
TGTGCCAGCAGCCCACCCCCTACGACAGGGCCGAGTACAGATACGCAGTATTTT
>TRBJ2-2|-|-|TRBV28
CASSLPVTGELFF
TGTGCCAGCAGTCTTCCTGTGACCGGGGAGCTGTTTTTT
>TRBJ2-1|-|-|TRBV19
CASSIRAHEAYNEQFF
TGTGCCAGTAGTATCAGGGCCCACGAAGCCTACAATGAGCAGTTCTTC
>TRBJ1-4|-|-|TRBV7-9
CASSFGQTGGEKLFF
TGTGCCAGCAGCTTCGGCCAAACCGGGGGTGAAAAACTGTTTTTT
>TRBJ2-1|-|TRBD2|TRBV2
CASTGSKLANEQFF
TGTGCCAGCACCGGAAGCAAACTAGCGAATGAGCAGTTCTTC
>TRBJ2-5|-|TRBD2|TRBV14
CASSQGESLRGFETQYF
TGTGCCAGCAGCCAAGGGGAGAGTCTGCGGGGGTTTGAGACCCAGTACTTC
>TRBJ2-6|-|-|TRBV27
CASSYIPRSSGANVLTF
TGTGCCAGCAGCTATATCCCTCGGAGCTCTGGGGCCAACGTCCTGACTTTC
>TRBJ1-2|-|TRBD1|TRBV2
CASSERGRGRSSSGYTF
TGTGCCAGCAGTGAAAGGGGCAGGGGGCGATCGAGTAGTGGCTACACCTTC
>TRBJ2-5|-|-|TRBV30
CAWSVPSAETGTRKTQYF
TGTGCCTGGAGTGTACCCTCAGCGGAAACAGGGACACGGAAGACCCAGTACTTC
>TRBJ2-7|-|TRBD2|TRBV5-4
CASSLSGTSGYYEQYF
TGTGCCAGCAGCTTGAGTGGGACTAGCGGATACTACGAGCAGTACTTC
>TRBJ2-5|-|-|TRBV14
CASSHSRVQETQYF
TGTGCCAGCAGCCATTCGCGGGTCCAAGAGACCCAGTACTTC